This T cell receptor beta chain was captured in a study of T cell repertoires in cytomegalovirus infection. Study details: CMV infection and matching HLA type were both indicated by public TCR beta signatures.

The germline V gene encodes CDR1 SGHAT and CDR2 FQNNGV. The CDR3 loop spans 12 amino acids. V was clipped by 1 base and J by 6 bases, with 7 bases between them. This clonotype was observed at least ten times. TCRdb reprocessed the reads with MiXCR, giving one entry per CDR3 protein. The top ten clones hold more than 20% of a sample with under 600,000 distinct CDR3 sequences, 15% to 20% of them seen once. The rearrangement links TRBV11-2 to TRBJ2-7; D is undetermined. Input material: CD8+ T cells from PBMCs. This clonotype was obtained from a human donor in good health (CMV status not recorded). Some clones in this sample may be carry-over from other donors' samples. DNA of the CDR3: TGTGCCAGCAGCTTAGCTACTCTCGAGCAGTACTTC. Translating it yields CASSLATLEQYF.